The rows below give T cell receptor beta chains drawn from one sample of a study of T cells in localized non-small cell lung cancer. The protocol was immunoSEQ multiplex PCR, while the TCRdb copy is restricted to in-frame clones and leaves out a portion. The table shows about 2,800 clones, with approximately 30% occurring only once. Sequenced material: lung tumor tissue, taken before any cancer treatment. These receptor sequences come from an older female donor with stage II squamous cell lung carcinoma. Both conserved end residues are part of each CDR3. The D gene is left open where the match is weak. Rows give clone size only sometimes, using once, few, many, or a class for an expanded clone.

D: NA
size: NA
J: TRBJ1-2
V: TRBV29-1
DNA: TGCAGCGTTGAACCCCAGGGGTACGGCTACACCTTC
CDR3: CSVEPQGYGYTF

D: TRBD2
size: few
J: TRBJ2-7
V: TRBV11-3
DNA: TGTGCCAGCAGTCCCCCCAGGGGACTAGCGGGGGGGCAAGAAGCTTACGAGCAGTACTTC
CDR3: CASSPPRGLAGGQEAYEQYF

D: TRBD1
size: medium-sized
J: TRBJ1-2
V: TRBV6-8
DNA: TGTGCCAGCCCGGGACAGGGGATCGGTGGCTACACCTTC
CDR3: CASPGQGIGGYTF

D: TRBD2
size: NA
J: TRBJ2-1
V: TRBV11-3
DNA: TGTGCCAGCAGAGCGACTAGCGGGGGGGCATGGAATGAGCAGTTCTTC
CDR3: CASRATSGGAWNEQFF

D: TRBD1
size: few
J: TRBJ1-1
V: TRBV11-3
DNA: TGTGCCAGCAGCGAACAGGGGGGTGGACTTACTGAAGCTTTCTTT
CDR3: CASSEQGGGLTEAFF

D: NA
size: medium-sized
J: TRBJ2-1
V: TRBV19
DNA: TGTGCCAGTACTCCCCGGGGGATGGGGGACAATGAGCAGTTCTTC
CDR3: CASTPRGMGDNEQFF

D: NA
size: few
J: TRBJ2-3
V: TRBV7-1
DNA: TGTGCCAGCAGCGTAAGTCCCACGGAAGATACGCAGTATTTT
CDR3: CASSVSPTEDTQYF

D: NA
size: few
J: TRBJ1-3
V: TRBV23-1
DNA: TGCGCCAGCAGCTTGGGGGTCGCTGGAAACACCATATATTTT
CDR3: CASSLGVAGNTIYF

D: NA
size: NA
J: TRBJ2-7
V: TRBV30
DNA: TGTGCCTGGGTGCCAGGAGGCACACCCTACGAGCAGTACTTC
CDR3: CAWVPGGTPYEQYF

D: NA
size: few
J: TRBJ1-5
V: TRBV7-5
DNA: TGTGCCAGCAGCCCTGGCGGCCGACAGGGGGCCGGTCAGCCCCAGCATTTT
CDR3: CASSPGGRQGAGQPQHF

D: TRBD1
size: NA
J: TRBJ2-6
V: TRBV6-8
DNA: TGTGCCAGCAGTTACTTCCAGGGTAGGGGGCTCTCTGGGGCCAACGTCCTGACTTTC
CDR3: CASSYFQGRGLSGANVLTF

D: NA
size: few
J: TRBJ2-7
V: TRBV9
DNA: TGTGCCAGCAACAACAGGGACCTCTCCTACGAGCAGTACTTC
CDR3: CASNNRDLSYEQYF

D: NA
size: NA
J: TRBJ2-3
V: TRBV7-8
DNA: TGTGCCAGCAGCTCACCTCCTCCAGATACGCAGTATTTT
CDR3: CASSSPPPDTQYF

D: NA
size: few
J: TRBJ2-1
V: TRBV5-4
DNA: TGTGCCAGCAGCTTCCGTGGGGGGGGCCGCGAGCAGTTCTTC
CDR3: CASSFRGGGREQFF

D: TRBD2
size: NA
J: TRBJ2-3
V: TRBV6-8
DNA: TGTGCCAGTACTAGCGGGGGGGCCGGGGATACGCAGTATTTT
CDR3: CASTSGGAGDTQYF